The 30 T cell receptor beta chains below all came from one sample that was sequenced in a study of shared T cell receptors in the human thymus (dated by TCRdb to the early 2020s). Libraries were made using the immunoSEQ multiplex PCR assay. TCRdb re-hosts the immuneACCESS table, in-frame sequences only. Its copies lack some clones; in the studies checked, an unresolved V gene accounts for under half of them, and the cause for the rest is not known. The sample table shows hundreds of thousands of clones, and approximately 88% are seen once. Over 0.008% of the sample comes from the top ten. These data were also reused for a study on human thymus T cells.

Sequencing used thymocytes. Receptor source: a boy under two years old with a congenital heart defect. Donor details come from another sample of the same person, matched by shared clones.

This clone was counted a few times. The CDR3 spells CASSQAPFRGLGYTF. CDR3 coding DNA: TGCGCCAGCAGCCAAGCCCCCTTCAGGGGGCTGGGCTACACCTTC. The chain couples TRBV4-1 to TRBJ1-2; 8 bases are a match to TRBD1. With V trimmed by 1 base and J by 8 bases, 9 bases remained unmatched. The CDR3 loop spans 15 amino acids. Germline CDR1 reads MGHRA; CDR2 reads YSYEKL.

CDR3 DNA: TGTGCCAGCAGCTCTTACCTCGACAGCCTCCTCTATGGCTACACCTTC. Its protein product is CASSSYLDSLLYGYTF. The V and J genes are TRBV13 and TRBJ1-2; tentative D call: TRBD1 (5 bases). Germline V CDR1 and CDR2: PRHDT, FYEKMQ (reference sequence). The V gene lost 4 bases and the J gene lost 4 bases, with 19 bases spanning the gap. The CDR3 totals 16 residues.

The chain joins TRBV4-3 to TRBJ2-3; TRBD2 is a possible D gene (9 bases). The CDR3 sequence is 19 residues long. In germline, CDR1 is LGHNA, CDR2 YSLEER. With 0 bases removed from V and 2 bases from J, the gap between germline ends came to 21 bases. The CDR3 coding sequence is TGCGCCAGCAGCCAAGATCCTAGCGGGACAGGATATCCCACAGATACGCAGTATTTT. Residues: CASSQDPSGTGYPTDTQYF.

This clone was seen just once. The chain's CDR3 is CATSRLGGTEPQHF. Here the CDR3 DNA reads TGTGCCACCAGCCGCCTGGGAGGTACGGAGCCCCAGCATTTT. This chain links TRBV15 with TRBJ1-5; D is unclear. The V end lost 5 bases, the J end lost 8 bases, and 16 bases lay between the germline ends. The germline CDR1 and CDR2 sequences are LNHNV and YYDKDF (reference sequence). The CDR3 spans 14 residues.

This chain uses TRBV27 with TRBJ1-3; 8 nucleotides agree with TRBD1. V gave up 3 bases and J gave up 8 bases; unmatched junction bases: 9. The CDR3 covers 15 residues. In germline, CDR1 is MNHEY, CDR2 SMNVEV (reference sequence). The CDR3 reads CASSFQAGGADTIYF. CDR3 nucleotides: TGTGCCAGCAGTTTCCAGGCAGGGGGCGCGGACACCATATATTTT.

This rearrangement joins TRBV4-1 to TRBJ2-7; possibly TRBD2 for D (6 bases). The CDR3 totals 17 residues. The V gene lost 0 bases and the J gene lost 0 bases, with 15 bases spanning the gap. Germline CDR1 is MGHRA and CDR2 is YSYEKL. CDR3 loop: CASSQDGGSGSSYEQYF. The CDR3 coding sequence is TGCGCCAGCAGCCAAGATGGGGGTAGCGGAAGCTCCTACGAGCAGTACTTC.

This clone was recorded once. The chain recombines TRBV30 with TRBJ1-6; D not resolved. The germline V and J ends were trimmed by 1 base and 0 bases, with 10 bases remaining between them. The CDR3 is 16 residues long. Per the germline V gene, CDR1 is GTSNPN and CDR2 is SVGIG (reference sequence). CDR3 bases: TGTGCCTGGAGTGGCTACAGAGACTCCTATAATTCACCCCTCCACTTT. Protein product: CAWSGYRDSYNSPLHF.

This clone has just one count. This chain links TRBV4-1 with TRBJ2-7; 7 bases align to TRBD1. CDR1 and CDR2 (germline): MGHRA, YSYEKL. V shed 3 bases and J 6 bases; nucleotides not matched to a gene: 11. The CDR3 spans 15 residues. The CDR3 nucleotides are TGCGCCAGCAGCCAGGATGACAGGGCCGAGTCCGAGCAGTACTTC. Encoded protein: CASSQDDRAESEQYF.

The chain combines TRBV23-1 with TRBJ2-3, with 8 bases lining up with TRBD1. TRBV23-1 is given ORF status, its function remaining uncertain. Trimming cost V 9 bases and J 4 bases; bases outside gene matches: 12. This CDR3 comprises 15 residues. The CDR3 protein is CARRPNRGMSDTQYF. In DNA, the CDR3 is TGCGCCAGGCGTCCTAACAGGGGGATGTCAGATACGCAGTATTTT.

The CDR3 coding sequence is TGTGCCAGCAGTTTCTCGCGGGGGGCCAGCACAGATACGCAGTATTTT. Protein: CASSFSRGASTDTQYF. The chain couples TRBV6-5 to TRBJ2-3, with TRBD2 matching over 8 bases. CDR1 MNHEY and CDR2 SVGAGI come from the germline V gene. The CDR3 spans 16 residues. Unmatched junction bases numbered 6, after V lost 4 bases and J lost 0 bases.

V is TRBV5-1 and J is TRBJ2-7, with 13 bases lining up with TRBD2. The CDR3 loop spans 14 amino acids. Looked up from germline, CDR1 is SGHRS and CDR2 is YFSETQ. The junction had 1 base not matched to a gene; V was cut back by 2 bases and J by 5 bases. This chain's CDR3 is CASSLLAGGHEQYF. As DNA, the CDR3 is TGCGCCAGCAGCTTACTAGCGGGAGGGCACGAGCAGTACTTC.

V gene TRBV28 combines with J gene TRBJ1-2, with D perhaps matching TRBD1 (6 bases). Trimming left V 5 bases short and J 8 bases short, with 21 bases between. CDR1 and CDR2 (germline): MDHEN, SYDVKM. CDR3 length: 15 amino acids. The DNA of the CDR3 is TGTGCCAGCAGTACTAGGGACAAAGGGGGAGGGGGCTACACCTTC. Its translation: CASSTRDKGGGGYTF.

The chain recombines TRBV4-3 with TRBJ2-3; 11 positions agree with TRBD2. The trim removed 2 bases at V and 2 bases at J, leaving 9 bases unmatched. Germline assignment: CDR1 LGHNA and CDR2 YSLEER. CDR3 length: 18 residues. CDR3 loop: CASSQRNASGRHTDTQYF. In DNA, the CDR3 is TGCGCCAGCAGCCAAAGAAATGCTAGCGGGAGGCACACAGATACGCAGTATTTT.

This clone was seen just once. V is TRBV5-4 and J is TRBJ2-3; 11 nucleotides line up with TRBD2. The junction had 8 bases not matched to a gene; V was cut back by 4 bases and J by 1 base. The CDR3 has 17 residues. CDR1 is SGHNT, CDR2 YYREEE, per germline (reference sequence). The CDR3 here is CASSPTSGDGGTDTQYF. The CDR3 nucleotides are TGTGCCAGCAGCCCGACTAGCGGGGACGGTGGCACAGATACGCAGTATTTT.

This rearrangement joins TRBV9 to TRBJ1-2, with TRBD1 as a possible D gene (5 bases). CDR1 SGDLS and CDR2 YYNGEE come from the germline V gene. The CDR3 loop spans 15 amino acids. Trimming removed 4 bases from V and 3 bases from J, with 16 bases in between. In DNA, the CDR3 is TGTGCCAGCAGCAAAGTCGAGGCAGGGTACTATGGCTACACCTTC. Amino acids: CASSKVEAGYYGYTF.

This chain connects TRBV2 to TRBJ1-1; 7 bases align to TRBD1. The CDR3 consists of 14 residues. The germline V gene encodes CDR1 SNHLY and CDR2 FYNNEI. Trimming removed 3 bases from V and 2 bases from J; junction bases left unmatched: 3. CDR3 residues: CASSDGTVNTEAFF. The CDR3 region has the DNA TGTGCCAGCAGTGATGGGACAGTCAACACTGAAGCTTTCTTT.

The CDR3 DNA is TGTGCCATCAGTGAAGAGCGGACGACTAACGAGCAGTACTTC. It specifies CAISEERTTNEQYF. The V call is TRBV10-3, the J call TRBJ2-7, with a tentative D call TRBD2 (5 bases). The V end lost 3 bases, the J end lost 5 bases, and 14 bases lay between the germline ends. Germline assignment: CDR1 ENHRY and CDR2 SYGVKD. This CDR3 is 14 amino acids long.

This clone was seen only once. This rearrangement joins TRBV7-8 to TRBJ2-7; 14 bases align to TRBD2. With 4 bases clipped from V and 3 bases from J, the junction kept 8 bases outside the gene matches. The CDR3 sequence is 17 residues long. Germline CDR1 is SGHVS and CDR2 is FQNEAQ. The CDR3 loop is CASSSGLAGDPYYEQYF. The CDR3 nucleotides are TGTGCCAGCAGCTCGGGACTAGCGGGAGACCCCTACTACGAGCAGTACTTC.

The chain carries TRBV6-6 and TRBJ2-7; TRBD2 might be the D (6 bases). Germline CDR1 and CDR2: MNHNY and SVGAGI (reference sequence). The CDR3 covers 12 residues. The germline V and J ends were trimmed by 6 bases and 3 bases, with 9 bases remaining between them. For the CDR3, the DNA is TGTGCCAGCAGCCGGCGGGGCTACGAGCAGTACTTC. It encodes CASSRRGYEQYF.

This clone was observed a single time. The chain carries TRBV19 and TRBJ2-1, with 15 bases matching TRBD2. The V segment lost 5 bases and the J segment 10 bases; nucleotides outside the gene matches: 15. The germline V gene encodes CDR1 LNHDA and CDR2 SQIVND (reference sequence). This CDR3 spans 18 amino acids. The CDR3 region is CASSPSRTSGRGSQEQFF. Written as DNA, the CDR3 is TGTGCCAGTAGTCCTAGTCGGACTAGCGGGAGGGGGTCACAAGAGCAGTTCTTC.

The chain carries TRBV9 and TRBJ2-3; D uncertain. Trimming shortened V by 0 bases and J by 6 bases, and 11 bases separated the two germline ends. Germline CDR1 is SGDLS and CDR2 is YYNGEE. The CDR3 is 14 residues long. The CDR3 DNA is TGTGCCAGCAGCGTAGGCTGGGCCGTGGATACGCAGTATTTT. This sequence encodes CASSVGWAVDTQYF.

CDR3 nucleotide sequence: TGCGCCAGCAGCCCAGACCCCGGGACAGGGGATGGCTACACCTTC. Protein sequence: CASSPDPGTGDGYTF. V and J are TRBV4-3 and TRBJ1-2; 10 bases fit TRBD1. From germline, CDR1 is LGHNA and CDR2 YSLEER. CDR3 length equals 15 residues. J was trimmed by 6 bases and V by 4 bases; bases with no gene match: 8.

This chain connects TRBV28 to TRBJ2-5; 10 positions agree with TRBD1. V trimming: 3 bases; J trimming: 4 bases; junction bases outside the gene matches: 11. The germline V gene has CDR1 MDHEN and CDR2 SYDVKM. The CDR3 spans 17 residues. This CDR3 reads CASSFSPGTGEAETQYF. CDR3 bases: TGTGCCAGCAGTTTTTCTCCGGGGACAGGGGAGGCAGAGACCCAGTACTTC.

In its sample, this clone was seen a few times. This chain joins TRBV7-6 and TRBJ1-3, with 8 bases matching TRBD1. Trimming cost V 1 base and J 3 bases; bases outside gene matches: 11. CDR1 SGHVS and CDR2 FNYEAQ come from the germline V gene. The CDR3 spans 18 residues. The CDR3 DNA is TGTGCCAGCAGCTTAGGGGTGGGACAGGCTTATTTTGGAAACACCATATATTTT. This codes for CASSLGVGQAYFGNTIYF.

This chain uses TRBV4-1 with TRBJ2-3; D is possibly TRBD2 (6 bases). The CDR3 is 13 amino acids. Germline CDR1 reads MGHRA; CDR2 reads YSYEKL. The ends were cut back, 3 bases at V and 6 bases at J, with 10 bases in the middle. CDR3 coding DNA: TGCGCCAGCAGCCAGACTAGGGTGGATACGCAGTATTTT. This encodes CASSQTRVDTQYF.

The chain employs TRBV7-9 and TRBJ2-7; 9 nucleotides line up with TRBD1. CDR1 and CDR2 from the germline V gene are SEHNR and FQNEAQ (reference sequence). The CDR3 covers 14 residues. V lost 5 bases, J lost 2 bases, and 4 bases stayed unmatched. The CDR3 region is CASSTGQGPYEQYF. The CDR3, as DNA: TGTGCCAGCAGCACTGGACAGGGGCCCTACGAGCAGTACTTC.

The chain combines TRBV21-1 with TRBJ2-7; whether TRBD2, the table's D call, matches the DNA was not checked. TRBV21-1 corresponds to a pseudogene. The CDR3 covers 13 residues. The CDR3 region is CASSKVEPYEQYF. For the CDR3, the DNA is TGTGCCAGCAGCAAGGTCGAGCCGTACGAGCAGTACTTC.

This clone showed up just once. The V call is TRBV19, the J call TRBJ2-7; TRBD2 aligns across 11 bases. Germline CDR1 reads LNHDA; CDR2 reads SQIVND (reference sequence). CDR3 size: 16 residues. The trim removed 8 bases at V and 2 bases at J, leaving 11 bases unmatched. CDR3 amino acids: CASVGLLAGGTYEQYF. The CDR3 coding sequence is TGTGCCAGTGTTGGGCTCCTAGCGGGAGGAACCTACGAGCAGTACTTC. The full variable domain, its missing parts supplied by reference TRBV19 and TRBJ2-7, is DGGITQSPKYLFRKEGQNVTLSCEQNLNHDAMYWYRQDPGQGLRLIYYSQIVNDFQKGDIAEGYSVSREKKESFPLTVTSAQKNPTAFYLCASVGLLAGGTYEQYFGPGTRLTVT.

Concerning this clone: The sample contains more than one DNA sequence encoding this CDR3. The chain is built from TRBV6-5 and TRBJ1-1; 8 positions agree with TRBD1. With V trimmed by 2 bases and J by 7 bases, 3 bases remained unmatched. This CDR3 comprises 13 residues. The germline gives CDR1 MNHEY, CDR2 SVGAGI. CDR3 bases: TGTGCCAGCAGTTACCCCGGACAGGGTGAAGCTTTCTTT. It encodes CASSYPGQGEAFF.

This rearrangement joins TRBV5-8 to TRBJ2-3; 10 nucleotides agree with TRBD2. The germline V gene has CDR1 SGHTS and CDR2 YDEGEE. V was clipped by 3 bases and J by 9 bases; unmatched bases: 7. The CDR3 consists of 14 residues. The CDR3 nucleotides are TGTGCCAGCAGCTCTAGCGGGAGTCAAAGGACGCAGTATTTT. It codes for CASSSSGSQRTQYF.